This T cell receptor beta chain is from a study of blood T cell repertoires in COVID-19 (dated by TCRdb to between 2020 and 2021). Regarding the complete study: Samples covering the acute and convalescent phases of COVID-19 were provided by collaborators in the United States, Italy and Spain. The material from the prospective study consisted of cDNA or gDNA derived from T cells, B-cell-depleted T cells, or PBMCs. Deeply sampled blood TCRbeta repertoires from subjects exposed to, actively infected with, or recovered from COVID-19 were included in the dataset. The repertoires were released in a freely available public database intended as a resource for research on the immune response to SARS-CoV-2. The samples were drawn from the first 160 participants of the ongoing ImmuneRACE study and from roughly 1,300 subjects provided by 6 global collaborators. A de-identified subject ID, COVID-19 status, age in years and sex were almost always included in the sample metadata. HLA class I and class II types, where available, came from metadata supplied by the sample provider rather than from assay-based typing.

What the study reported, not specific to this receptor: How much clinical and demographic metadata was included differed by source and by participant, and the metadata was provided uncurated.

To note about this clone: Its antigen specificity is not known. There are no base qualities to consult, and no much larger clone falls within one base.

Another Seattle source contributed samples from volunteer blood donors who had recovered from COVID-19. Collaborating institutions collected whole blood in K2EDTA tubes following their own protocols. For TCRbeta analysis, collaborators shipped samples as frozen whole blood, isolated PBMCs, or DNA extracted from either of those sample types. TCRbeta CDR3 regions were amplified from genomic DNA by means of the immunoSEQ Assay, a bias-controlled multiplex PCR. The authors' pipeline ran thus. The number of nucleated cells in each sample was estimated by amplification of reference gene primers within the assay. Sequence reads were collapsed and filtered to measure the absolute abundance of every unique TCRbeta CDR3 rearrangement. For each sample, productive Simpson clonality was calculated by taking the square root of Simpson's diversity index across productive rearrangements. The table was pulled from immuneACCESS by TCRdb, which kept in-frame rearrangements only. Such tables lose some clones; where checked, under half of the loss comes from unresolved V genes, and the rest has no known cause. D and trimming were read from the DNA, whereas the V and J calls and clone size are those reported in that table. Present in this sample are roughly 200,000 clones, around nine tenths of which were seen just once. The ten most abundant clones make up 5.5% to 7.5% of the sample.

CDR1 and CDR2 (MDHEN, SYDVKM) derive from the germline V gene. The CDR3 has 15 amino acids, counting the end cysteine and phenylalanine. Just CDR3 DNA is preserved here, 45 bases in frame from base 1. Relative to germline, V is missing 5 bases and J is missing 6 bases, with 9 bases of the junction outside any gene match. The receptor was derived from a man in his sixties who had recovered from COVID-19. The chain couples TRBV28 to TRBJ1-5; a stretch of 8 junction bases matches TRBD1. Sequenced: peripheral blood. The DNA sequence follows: TGTGCCAGCAGTGTACCGGGACAGGAGTTTCAGCCCCAGCATTTT. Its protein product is CASSVPGQEFQPQHF.